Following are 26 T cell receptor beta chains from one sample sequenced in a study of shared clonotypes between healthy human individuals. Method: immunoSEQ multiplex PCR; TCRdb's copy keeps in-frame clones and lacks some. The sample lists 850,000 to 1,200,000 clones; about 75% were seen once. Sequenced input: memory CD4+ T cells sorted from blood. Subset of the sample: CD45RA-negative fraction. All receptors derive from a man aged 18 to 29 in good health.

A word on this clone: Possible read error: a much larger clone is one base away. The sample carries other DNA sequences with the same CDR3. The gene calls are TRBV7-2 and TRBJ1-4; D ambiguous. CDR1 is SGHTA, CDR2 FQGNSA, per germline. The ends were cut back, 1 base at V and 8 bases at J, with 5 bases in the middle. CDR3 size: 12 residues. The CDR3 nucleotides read TGTGCCAGCAGCTTAGACCGGGAAAAACTGTTTTTT. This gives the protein CASSLDREKLFF.

Here the CDR3 DNA reads TGTGCCAGCAGTTACGGGTTGACAGGGGGCACCGAGCAGTACTTC. Its protein product is CASSYGLTGGTEQYF. V is TRBV6-6 and J is TRBJ2-7, with 10 bases matching TRBD1. Per germline, CDR1 MNHNY and CDR2 SVGAGI (reference sequence). V lost 2 bases, J lost 6 bases, and 7 bases stayed unmatched. This CDR3 has 15 residues.

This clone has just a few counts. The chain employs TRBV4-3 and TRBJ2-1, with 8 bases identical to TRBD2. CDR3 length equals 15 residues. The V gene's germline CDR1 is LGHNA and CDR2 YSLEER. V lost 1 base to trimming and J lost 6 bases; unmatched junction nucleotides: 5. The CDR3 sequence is CASSQALAGTNEQFF. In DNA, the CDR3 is TGCGCCAGCAGCCAAGCCCTAGCGGGCACCAATGAGCAGTTCTTC.

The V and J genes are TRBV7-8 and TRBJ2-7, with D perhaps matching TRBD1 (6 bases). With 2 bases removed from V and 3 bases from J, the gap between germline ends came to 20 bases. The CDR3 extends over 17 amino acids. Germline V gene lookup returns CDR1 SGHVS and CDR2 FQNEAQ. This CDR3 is CASSLSAGAKSIYEQYF. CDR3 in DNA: TGTGCCAGCAGCTTATCCGCAGGGGCGAAATCAATCTACGAGCAGTACTTC.

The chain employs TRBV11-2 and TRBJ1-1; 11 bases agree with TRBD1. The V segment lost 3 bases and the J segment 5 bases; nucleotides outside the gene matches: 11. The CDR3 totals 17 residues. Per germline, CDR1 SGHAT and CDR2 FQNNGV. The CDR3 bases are TGTGCCAGCAGCTTTTACGGACAGGGGGCGCGTCGGACTGAAGCTTTCTTT. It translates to CASSFYGQGARRTEAFF.

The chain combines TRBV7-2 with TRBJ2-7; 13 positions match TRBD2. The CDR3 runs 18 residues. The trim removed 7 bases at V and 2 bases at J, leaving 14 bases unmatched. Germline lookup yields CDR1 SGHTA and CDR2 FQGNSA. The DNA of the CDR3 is TGTGCCAGCACCGGGGTCGGACTAGCGGGAGAAGGGGCCTACGAGCAGTACTTC. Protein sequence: CASTGVGLAGEGAYEQYF.

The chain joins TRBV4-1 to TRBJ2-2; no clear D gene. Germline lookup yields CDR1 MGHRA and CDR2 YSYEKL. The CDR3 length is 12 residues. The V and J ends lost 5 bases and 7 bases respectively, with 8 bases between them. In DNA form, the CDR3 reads TGCGCCAGCAGCTATGAAAACGGGGAGCTGTTTTTT. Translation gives CASSYENGELFF.

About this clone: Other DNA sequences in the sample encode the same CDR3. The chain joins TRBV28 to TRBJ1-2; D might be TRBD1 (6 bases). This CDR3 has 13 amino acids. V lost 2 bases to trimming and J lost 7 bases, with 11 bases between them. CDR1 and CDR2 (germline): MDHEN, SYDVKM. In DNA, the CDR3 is TGTGCCAGCAGTTTACTTGGGGGCTCTGGCTACACCTTC. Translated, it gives CASSLLGGSGYTF.

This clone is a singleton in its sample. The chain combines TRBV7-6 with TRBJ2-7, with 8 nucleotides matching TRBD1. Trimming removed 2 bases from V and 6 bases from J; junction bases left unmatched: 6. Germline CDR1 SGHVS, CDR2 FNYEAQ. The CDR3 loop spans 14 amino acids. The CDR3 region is CASSLSGGIGEQYF. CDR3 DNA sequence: TGTGCCAGCAGCTTATCAGGGGGCATTGGCGAGCAGTACTTC.

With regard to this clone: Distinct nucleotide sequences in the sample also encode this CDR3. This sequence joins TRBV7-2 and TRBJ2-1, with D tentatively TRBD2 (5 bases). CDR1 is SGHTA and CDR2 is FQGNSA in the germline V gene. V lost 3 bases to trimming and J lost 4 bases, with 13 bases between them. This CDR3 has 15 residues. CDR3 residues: CASSLAGGEYNEQFF. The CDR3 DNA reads TGTGCCAGCAGCTTGGCGGGTGGGGAATACAATGAGCAGTTCTTC.

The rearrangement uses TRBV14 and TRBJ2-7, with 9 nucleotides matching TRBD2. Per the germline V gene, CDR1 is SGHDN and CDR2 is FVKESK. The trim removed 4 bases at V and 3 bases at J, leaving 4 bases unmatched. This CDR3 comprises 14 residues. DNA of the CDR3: TGTGCCAGCAGCCCCGGACTAGCGATCTACGAGCAGTACTTC. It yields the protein CASSPGLAIYEQYF.

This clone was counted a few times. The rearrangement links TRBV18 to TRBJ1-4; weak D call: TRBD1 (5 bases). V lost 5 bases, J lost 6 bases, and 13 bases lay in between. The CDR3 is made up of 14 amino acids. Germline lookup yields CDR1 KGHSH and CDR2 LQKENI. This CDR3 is CASSSRQSDEKLFF. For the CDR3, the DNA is TGTGCCAGCTCAAGCCGACAGTCCGATGAAAAACTGTTTTTT.

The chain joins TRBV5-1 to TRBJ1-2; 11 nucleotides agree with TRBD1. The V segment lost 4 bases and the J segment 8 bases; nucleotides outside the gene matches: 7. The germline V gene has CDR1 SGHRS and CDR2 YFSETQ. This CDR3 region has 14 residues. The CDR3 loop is CASSVGQGAGGYTF. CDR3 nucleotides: TGCGCCAGCAGCGTAGGACAGGGGGCGGGAGGCTACACCTTC.

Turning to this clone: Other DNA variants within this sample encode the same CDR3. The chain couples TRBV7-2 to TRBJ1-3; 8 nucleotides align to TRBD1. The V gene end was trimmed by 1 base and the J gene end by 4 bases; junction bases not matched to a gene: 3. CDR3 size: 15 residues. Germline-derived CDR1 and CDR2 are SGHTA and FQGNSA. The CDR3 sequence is CASSLVTGVGNTIYF. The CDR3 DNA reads TGTGCCAGCAGCTTAGTGACAGGGGTGGGAAACACCATATATTTT.

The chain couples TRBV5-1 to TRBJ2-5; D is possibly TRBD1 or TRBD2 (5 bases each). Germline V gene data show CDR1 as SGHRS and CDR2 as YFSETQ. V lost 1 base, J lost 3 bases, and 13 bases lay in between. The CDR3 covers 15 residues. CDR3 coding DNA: TGCGCCAGCAGCTTGTCGGGACGACAAGAAGAGACCCAGTACTTC. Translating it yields CASSLSGRQEETQYF.

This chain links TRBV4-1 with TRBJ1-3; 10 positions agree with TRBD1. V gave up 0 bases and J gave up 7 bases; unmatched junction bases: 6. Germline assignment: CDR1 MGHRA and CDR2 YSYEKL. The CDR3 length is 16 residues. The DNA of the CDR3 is TGCGCCAGCAGCCAAGATCCCGGGACAGGGGTGAACACCATATATTTT. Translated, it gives CASSQDPGTGVNTIYF.

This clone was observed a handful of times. Written as DNA, the CDR3 is TGTGCCAGCAGCGACAGGGGGCCGGATCAGCCCCAGCATTTT. It specifies CASSDRGPDQPQHF. The V call is TRBV2, the J call TRBJ1-5, with 10 positions matching TRBD1. CDR1 and CDR2 from the germline V gene are SNHLY and FYNNEI. V trimming: 6 bases; J trimming: 5 bases; junction bases outside the gene matches: 4. The CDR3 runs to 14 residues.

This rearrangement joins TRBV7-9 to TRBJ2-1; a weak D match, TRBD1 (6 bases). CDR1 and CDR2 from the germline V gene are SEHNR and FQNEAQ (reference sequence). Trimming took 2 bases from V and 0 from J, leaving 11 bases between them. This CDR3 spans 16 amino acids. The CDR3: CASSLWGQDSYNEQFF. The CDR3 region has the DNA TGTGCCAGCAGCTTATGGGGGCAGGACTCCTACAATGAGCAGTTCTTC.

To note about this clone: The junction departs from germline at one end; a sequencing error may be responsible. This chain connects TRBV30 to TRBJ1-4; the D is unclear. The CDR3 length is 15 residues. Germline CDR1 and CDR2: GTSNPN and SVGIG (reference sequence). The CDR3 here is CAWSVAGLRNERLFF. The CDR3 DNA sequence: TGTGCCTGGAGTGTCGCGGGGTTACGGAATGAAAGACTGTTTTTT.

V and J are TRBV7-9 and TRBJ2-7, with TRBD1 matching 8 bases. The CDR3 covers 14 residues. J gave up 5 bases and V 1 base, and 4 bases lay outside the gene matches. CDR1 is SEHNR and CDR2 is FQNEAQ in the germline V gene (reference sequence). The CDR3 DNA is TGTGCCAGCAGCTTAGGTGGACAGGGCCACGAGCAGTACTTC. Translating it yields CASSLGGQGHEQYF.

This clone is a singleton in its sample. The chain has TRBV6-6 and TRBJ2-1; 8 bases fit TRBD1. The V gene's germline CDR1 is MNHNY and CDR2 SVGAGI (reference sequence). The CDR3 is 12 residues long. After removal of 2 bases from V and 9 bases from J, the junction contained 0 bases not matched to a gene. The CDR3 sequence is CASSYDRGEQFF. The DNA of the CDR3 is TGTGCCAGCAGTTACGACAGGGGTGAGCAGTTCTTC.

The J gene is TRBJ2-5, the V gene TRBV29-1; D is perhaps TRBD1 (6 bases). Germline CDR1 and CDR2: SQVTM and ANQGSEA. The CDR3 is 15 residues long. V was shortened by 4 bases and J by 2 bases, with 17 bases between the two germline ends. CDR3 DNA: TGCAGCGTTGGGGGGCAGGGGACGTCTCAAGAGACCCAGTACTTC. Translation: CSVGGQGTSQETQYF. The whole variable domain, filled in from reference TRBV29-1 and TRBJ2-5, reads SAVISQKPSRDICQRGTSLTIQCQVDSQVTMMFWYRQQPGQSLTLIATANQGSEATYESGFVIDKFPISRPNLTFSTLTVSNMSPEDSSIYLCSVGGQGTSQETQYFGPGTRLLVL.

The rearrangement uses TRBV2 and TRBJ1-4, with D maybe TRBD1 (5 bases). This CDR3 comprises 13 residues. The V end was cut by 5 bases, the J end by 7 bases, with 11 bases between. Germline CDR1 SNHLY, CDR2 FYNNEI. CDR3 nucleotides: TGTGCCAGCAGTTGGGGGACCCCTGAAAAACTGTTTTTT. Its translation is CASSWGTPEKLFF.

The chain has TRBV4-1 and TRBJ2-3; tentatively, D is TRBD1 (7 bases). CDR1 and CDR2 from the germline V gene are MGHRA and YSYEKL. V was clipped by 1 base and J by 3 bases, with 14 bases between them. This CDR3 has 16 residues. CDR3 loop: CASSQVSAGGTDTQYF. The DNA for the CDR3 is TGCGCCAGCAGCCAAGTATCGGCAGGGGGGACAGATACGCAGTATTTT.

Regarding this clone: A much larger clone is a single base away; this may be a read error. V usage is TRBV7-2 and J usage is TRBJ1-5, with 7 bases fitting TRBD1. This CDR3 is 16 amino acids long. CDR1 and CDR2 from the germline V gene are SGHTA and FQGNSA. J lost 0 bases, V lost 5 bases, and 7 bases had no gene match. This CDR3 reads CASSLGQPYSNQPQHF. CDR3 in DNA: TGTGCCAGCAGCCTGGGACAGCCCTATAGCAATCAGCCCCAGCATTTT.

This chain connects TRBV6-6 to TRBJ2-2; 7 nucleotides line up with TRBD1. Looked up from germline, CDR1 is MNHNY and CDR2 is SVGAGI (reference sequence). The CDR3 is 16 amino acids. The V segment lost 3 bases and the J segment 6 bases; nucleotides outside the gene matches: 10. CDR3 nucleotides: TGTGCCAGCAGTTATCCCACAGGGGTAGTTGCCGGGGAGCTGTTTTTT. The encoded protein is CASSYPTGVVAGELFF.